Below, 20 T cell receptor beta chains from the same sample are listed, as sequenced in a study of blood T cell repertoires in COVID-19. Assay: immunoSEQ multiplex PCR; the TCRdb copy retains only in-frame clones and omits some. The table records about 33,000 clones, approximately 91% of them present only once. The material sequenced was peripheral blood. These TCRs come from a man between 65 and 80 years old with acute or convalescent COVID-19.

The rearrangement uses TRBV5-6 and TRBJ2-5, with D perhaps matching TRBD2 (5 bases). The CDR3 consists of 13 residues. The V end lost 3 bases, the J end lost 2 bases, and 8 bases lay between the germline ends. Germline CDR1 is SGHDT and CDR2 is YYEEEE. The CDR3 DNA is TGTGCCAGCAGCTCGGGGTTTCAAGAGACCCAGTACTTC. Protein product: CASSSGFQETQYF.

The chain joins TRBV4-2 to TRBJ2-1; 8 nucleotides line up with TRBD1. The CDR3 totals 15 residues. The J segment lost 5 bases and the V segment lost 2 bases, leaving 5 bases of the junction unmatched. In germline, CDR1 is LGHNA, CDR2 YNFKEQ. CDR3 in amino acids: CASSQPGQENNEQFF. The CDR3 bases are TGTGCCAGCAGCCAACCGGGACAGGAGAACAATGAGCAGTTCTTC.

The chain combines TRBV15 with TRBJ1-2; D is perhaps TRBD1 (5 bases). The CDR3 is made up of 14 amino acids. V lost 0 bases to trimming and J lost 8 bases, with 13 bases between them. Germline V gene sequence: CDR1 LNHNV, CDR2 YYDKDF (reference sequence). The CDR3 nucleotides are TGTGCCACCAGCAGAGACACAGGCCGGGAGGGCTACACCTTC. Translating it yields CATSRDTGREGYTF.

The rearrangement links TRBV7-9 to TRBJ1-4; weak D call: TRBD1 (5 bases). Trimming pared 3 bases from V and 6 bases from J, leaving 11 bases between. This CDR3 region has 14 residues. Germline CDR1 SEHNR, CDR2 FQNEAQ (reference sequence). The CDR3 DNA is TGTGCCAGCAGCTTCCATGGGGGGGATGAAAAACTGTTTTTT. The encoded protein is CASSFHGGDEKLFF. The full variable domain, in which reference TRBV7-9 and TRBJ1-4 provide the parts outside the CDR3, is DTGVSQNPRHKITKRGQNVTFRCDPISEHNRLYWYRQTLGQGPEFLTYFQNEAQLEKSRLLSDRFSAERPKGSFSTLEIQRTEQGDSAMYLCASSFHGGDEKLFFGSGTQLSVL.

The rearrangement uses TRBV2 and TRBJ1-6; possible D gene TRBD1, 5 bases. V lost 4 bases to trimming and J lost 9 bases, with 16 bases between them. Germline CDR1 reads SNHLY; CDR2 reads FYNNEI. This CDR3 has 15 residues. Written as DNA, the CDR3 is TGTGCCAGCAGTGCGGGACTCGCCTTACTTTCACCCCTCCACTTT. Its translation is CASSAGLALLSPLHF.

V usage is TRBV5-1 and J usage is TRBJ1-1, with TRBD1 identical over 12 bases. Germline trimming cut 0 bases from V and 11 bases from J; bases unmatched to any gene: 8. The CDR3 extends over 15 amino acids. The V gene's germline CDR1 is SGHRS and CDR2 YFSETQ. For the CDR3, the DNA is TGCGCCAGCAGCTTGGCCGGGACAGGGGGCGAGAAGGCTTTCTTT. Its protein is CASSLAGTGGEKAFF.

Here the CDR3 reads CASSESGVHGYTF. CDR3 in DNA: TGTGCCAGCAGTGAATCAGGGGTCCATGGCTACACCTTC. The chain carries TRBV6-1 and TRBJ1-2; D possibly corresponds to TRBD1 (6 bases). CDR1 is MNHNS and CDR2 is SASEGT in the germline V gene. V shed 2 bases and J shed 6 bases, with 10 bases lying between them. The CDR3 is 13 residues long.

V usage is TRBV21-1 and J usage is TRBJ1-1; the listed D gene, TRBD1, was not tested against the DNA. TRBV21-1 is a listed pseudogene. This CDR3 is 21 amino acids long. CDR3 sequence: CASSKGKGGRQVHPINTEAFF. The CDR3 DNA sequence: TGTGCCAGCAGCAAAGGAAAAGGGGGACGACAGGTCCACCCTATCAACACTGAAGCTTTCTTT.

This clone was seen just once. The chain is built from TRBV4-2 and TRBJ2-1; D remains unclear. The V gene's germline CDR1 is LGHNA and CDR2 YNFKEQ. This CDR3 has 14 amino acids. V lost 1 base to trimming and J lost 3 bases, with 7 bases between them. CDR3 protein: CASSQALHYNEQFF. In DNA form, the CDR3 reads TGTGCCAGCAGCCAAGCCTTACACTACAATGAGCAGTTCTTC.

The CDR3 loop is CASSSAGTVYEQYF. The CDR3 DNA reads TGTGCCAGCAGTTCCGCCGGGACAGTTTACGAGCAGTACTTC. The chain employs TRBV27 and TRBJ2-7, with TRBD1 matching 7 bases. Germline V gene data show CDR1 as MNHEY and CDR2 as SMNVEV (reference sequence). V gave up 4 bases and J gave up 4 bases; unmatched junction bases: 7. CDR3 length: 14 amino acids.

V gene TRBV19 combines with J gene TRBJ2-3; no firm D call. Germline lookup yields CDR1 LNHDA and CDR2 SQIVND (reference sequence). There are 16 residues in the CDR3. V was clipped by 5 bases and J by 3 bases, with 18 bases between them. CDR3 in amino acids: CASSGSGHPSTDTQYF. As DNA, the CDR3 is TGTGCCAGTAGTGGTTCGGGTCATCCATCGACAGATACGCAGTATTTT.

The chain employs TRBV7-2 and TRBJ2-3, with 12 bases identical to TRBD2. V was pared by 5 bases and J by 1 base, with 7 bases of the junction left unmatched. Germline values: CDR1 SGHTA, CDR2 FQGNSA. CDR3 length equals 17 residues. In nucleotides, the CDR3 is TGTGCCAGCAGCCGTTGGGGACTAGCGGGTGGCACAGATACGCAGTATTTT. Translated: CASSRWGLAGGTDTQYF.

This rearrangement joins TRBV11-2 to TRBJ1-4; unclear D gene. V lost 2 bases and J 8 bases, leaving 9 bases between the germline ends. CDR1 SGHAT and CDR2 FQNNGV come from the germline V gene. The CDR3 is 13 amino acids. CDR3: CASSLPGHEKLFF. For the CDR3, the DNA is TGTGCCAGCAGCTTACCTGGGCACGAAAAACTGTTTTTT.

This chain connects TRBV6-5 to TRBJ2-7, with 9 bases fitting TRBD1. The CDR3 sequence is 15 residues long. V trimming: 2 bases; J trimming: 3 bases; junction bases outside the gene matches: 5. Germline lookup yields CDR1 MNHEY and CDR2 SVGAGI. CDR3 sequence (DNA): TGTGCCAGCAGTTACGCGCAGGACAGGGGCTACGAGCAGTACTTC. Protein sequence: CASSYAQDRGYEQYF.

The rearrangement joins TRBV7-2 to TRBJ1-1, with TRBD1 identical over 8 bases. The V gene end was trimmed by 4 bases and the J gene end by 0 bases; junction bases not matched to a gene: 7. This CDR3 has 16 residues. The germline V gene encodes CDR1 SGHTA and CDR2 FQGNSA. As DNA, the CDR3 is TGTGCCAGCAGCTCCCGGAAACAGGGGGTGAACACTGAAGCTTTCTTT. Protein sequence: CASSSRKQGVNTEAFF.

This clone occurred once. The genes are TRBV28 and TRBJ2-1; TRBD2 aligns across 10 bases. V shed 6 bases, J shed 4 bases, and the junction held 3 bases outside the gene matches. CDR1 and CDR2 from the germline V gene are MDHEN and SYDVKM. There are 14 residues in the CDR3. The CDR3 coding sequence is TGTGCCAGCAGATTAGCGGGAGGATACAATGAGCAGTTCTTC. Its translation is CASRLAGGYNEQFF.

V gene TRBV3-1 (or the pseudogene TRBV3-2) combines with J gene TRBJ2-3, with a weak D call TRBD2 (6 bases). Per germline, CDR1 LGHDT and CDR2 YNNKEL (reference sequence). CDR3 size: 16 residues. V lost 4 bases, J lost 0 bases, and 14 bases lay in between. The CDR3, as DNA: TGTGCCAGCAGCCCAGGGTGGGGGGTAAGCACAGATACGCAGTATTTT. As protein: CASSPGWGVSTDTQYF.

This rearrangement joins TRBV6-2 or TRBV6-3 to TRBJ1-5; TRBD1 might be the D (6 bases). The CDR3 is 14 amino acids. Trimming removed 4 bases at V and 3 bases at J, with 10 bases between. Germline values: CDR1 MNHEY, CDR2 SVGEGT. The CDR3 loop reads CASSSQGINQPQHF. The CDR3 bases are TGTGCCAGCAGTTCGCAGGGGATCAATCAGCCCCAGCATTTT.

The V call is TRBV6-1, the J call TRBJ2-7, with 9 bases lining up with TRBD2. Germline V gene data show CDR1 as MNHNS and CDR2 as SASEGT. CDR3 size: 14 residues. The V segment lost 2 bases and the J segment 3 bases; nucleotides outside the gene matches: 2. The CDR3 sequence is CASSEQAGGYEQYF. The CDR3, as DNA: TGTGCCAGCAGTGAACAAGCGGGGGGCTACGAGCAGTACTTC.

This chain connects TRBV7-3 to TRBJ2-1, with 10 bases matching TRBD2. Trimming removed 5 bases from V and 3 bases from J; junction bases left unmatched: 7. From germline, CDR1 is SGHTA and CDR2 FQGTGA. The CDR3 has 16 residues. The CDR3 DNA follows: TGTGCCAGCAGCCCCCTTCGGACTAGCGGCTACAATGAGCAGTTCTTC. Translating gives CASSPLRTSGYNEQFF.